These T cell receptor beta chains were read from a single sample in a study of blood T cell repertoires in COVID-19. Measured with immunoSEQ multiplex PCR; TCRdb has only the in-frame clones, and not every one. Here the sample spans around 100,000 clones, around 85% being singletons. Sequencing was carried out using peripheral blood. The receptor source for this set is a human donor in a cohort sampled during active COVID-19. Both conserved end residues are part of each CDR3. The D gene is left open where the match is weak. Clone size is given for some rows only: seen once, a few or many times, or a class if the clone is expanded.

v_gene,abundance,j_gene,d_gene,CDR3nt,CDR3aa
TRBV30,.,TRBJ1-5,.,TGTGCCTGGAGTGTACCCTTCGGGAGGGGTAAGGGCAATCAGCCCCAGCATTTT,CAWSVPFGRGKGNQPQHF
TRBV5-1,.,TRBJ2-7,TRBD2,TGCGCCAGCAGCCCGGACGCCGGGACTAGCGGAACCTACGAGCAGTACTTC,CASSPDAGTSGTYEQYF
TRBV30,.,TRBJ2-1,TRBD2,TGTGCCTGGAGTACGGGGGGAACATTTCATGAGCAGTTCTTC,CAWSTGGTFHEQFF
TRBV6-5,.,TRBJ1-1,.,TGTGCCAGCAGTCCCGGTGGGAGCACTGAAGCTTTCTTT,CASSPGGSTEAFF
TRBV6-4,.,TRBJ2-3,.,TGTGCCAGCAGTCCTGACAGCCACACAGATACGCAGTATTTT,CASSPDSHTDTQYF
TRBV18,.,TRBJ1-5,.,TGTGCCAGCTCACCCAACCAGGGTCGGGATCAGCCCCAGCATTTT,CASSPNQGRDQPQHF
TRBV7-2,.,TRBJ1-6,.,TGTGCCAGCAGCTTATTCGTTGGACAGAATTCACCCCTCCACTTT,CASSLFVGQNSPLHF
TRBV2,.,TRBJ2-1,.,TGTGCCACCACGCGGGACCTCGCCAGAGGCAATGAGCAGTTCTTC,CATTRDLARGNEQFF
TRBV7-2,.,TRBJ1-5,TRBD1,TGTGCCAGCAGCTTAGTAGGGGGCCCCAATCAGCCCCAGCATTTT,CASSLVGGPNQPQHF
TRBV7-6,.,TRBJ2-1,TRBD2,TGTGCCAGCAGCCCGATTAGTTTCGACCAAGCGGGGGGGCTGGAGGAGCAGTTCTTC,CASSPISFDQAGGLEEQFF
TRBV7-2,.,TRBJ2-6,.,TGTGCCAGCAGCTTAGCGCGGGTCGGAGGGGCCAACGTCCTGACTTTC,CASSLARVGGANVLTF
TRBV3-1/TRBV3-2,.,TRBJ2-1,TRBD1,TGTGCCAGCAGCCAAGATGGGGACAGCCCCTACAATGAGCAGTTCTTC,CASSQDGDSPYNEQFF
TRBV4-3,.,TRBJ2-1,.,TGCGCCAGCAGCCAGAGGCAGGGTCTCTCCTACAATGAGCAGTTCTTC,CASSQRQGLSYNEQFF
TRBV7-2,.,TRBJ2-7,.,TGTGCCAGCAGCCGGAGGGCGCTCACCTACGAGCAGTACTTC,CASSRRALTYEQYF
TRBV7-2,.,TRBJ2-2,.,TGTGCCAGCAGCTTAGTACCAGGGGCCGGGGAGCTGTTTTTT,CASSLVPGAGELFF
TRBV11-2,.,TRBJ1-1,.,TGTGCCAGCAGCTTCAGGATGAACACTGAAGCTTTCTTT,CASSFRMNTEAFF
TRBV6-7,.,TRBJ1-5,TRBD1,TGTGCTTGCGCCGGGACAGGGGGCGAAGGCAATCAGCCCCAGCATTTT,CACAGTGGEGNQPQHF
TRBV12-5,.,TRBJ2-1,.,TGTGCTAGTGGTTCAGGGGACAACTACTACAATGAGCAGTTCTTC,CASGSGDNYYNEQFF
TRBV4-3,.,TRBJ1-2,.,TGCGCCAGCAGCCAAGGCACGGGGATGTATGGCTACACCTTC,CASSQGTGMYGYTF
TRBV2,.,TRBJ2-2,.,TGTGCCAGCAGAGAGATCAGGGCGAGCACCGGGGAGCTGTTTTTT,CASREIRASTGELFF
TRBV19,.,TRBJ1-4,.,TGTGCCAGTAGTGTTACACGAGAAAAACTGTTTTTT,CASSVTREKLFF
TRBV29-1,.,TRBJ2-2,.,TGCAGCGGGACAGCGGTGAACACCGGGGAGCTGTTTTTT,CSGTAVNTGELFF
TRBV27,.,TRBJ1-3,TRBD1,TGTGCCAGCAGAGGGACAGCGGGAAACACCATATATTTT,CASRGTAGNTIYF
TRBV15,.,TRBJ1-6,.,TGTGCCACCGCATACGCGACGAGGTCACCCCTCCACTTT,CATAYATRSPLHF
TRBV19,.,TRBJ2-1,.,TGTGCCAGTAGTTCACCAAGGCTAGGCCTCAATGAGCAGTTCTTC,CASSSPRLGLNEQFF
TRBV7-8,.,TRBJ1-6,TRBD1,TGTGCCAGCAGCCGGACAGGGTGGAGGAACAGGTCCTATAATTCACCCCTCCACTTT,CASSRTGWRNRSYNSPLHF
TRBV7-2,.,TRBJ2-5,.,TGTGCCAGCAGCATAGGGACTTCCCAAGAGACCCAGTACTTC,CASSIGTSQETQYF
TRBV6-5,.,TRBJ2-3,TRBD2,TGTGCCAGCAGGCGCGTAGCGGGGGCCACAGATACGCAGTATTTT,CASRRVAGATDTQYF
TRBV3-1/TRBV3-2,.,TRBJ2-7,.,TGTGCCAGCAAACTATCACCCTCCTACGAGCAGTACTTC,CASKLSPSYEQYF
TRBV12-2,once,TRBJ1-5,.,TGTGCAAGTCCCAATGAGGAGGATGATCAGCCCCAGCATTTT,CASPNEEDDQPQHF
TRBV6-1,.,TRBJ1-5,TRBD1,TGTGCCAGCAGTGTTACAGGGGGATATAGCAATCAGCCCCAGCATTTT,CASSVTGGYSNQPQHF
TRBV6-2/TRBV6-3,.,TRBJ1-5,.,TGTGCCAGCAGTTACCTGAGCAATCAGCCCCAGCATTTT,CASSYLSNQPQHF
TRBV7-2,.,TRBJ2-5,TRBD1,TGTGCCAGCAGCCCCAAGGACAGGGGGCGGGAGACCCAGTACTTC,CASSPKDRGRETQYF
TRBV9,.,TRBJ2-7,TRBD2,TGTGCCAGCAGCGGGCAACAGGGGACGGGACTAGCGCTAGTCCCTGCCTACGAGCAGTACTTC,CASSGQQGTGLALVPAYEQYF
TRBV6-5,.,TRBJ2-7,TRBD2,TGTGCCAGCAGTCGGCTCCCGGGGGGTGAGCAGTACTTC,CASSRLPGGEQYF
TRBV3-1/TRBV3-2,few,TRBJ1-1,TRBD1,TGTGCCAGCAGCCGAAAGACAGGGGACACTGAAGCTTTCTTT,CASSRKTGDTEAFF
TRBV7-8,few,TRBJ2-7,.,TGTGCCAGCAGCATTACTACAGGGTTGGGGTACGAGCAGTACTTC,CASSITTGLGYEQYF
TRBV11-2,.,TRBJ2-5,TRBD2,TGTGCCAGCAGCTCATTTTCCCCGAGCGGGGGTGAGACCCAGTACTTC,CASSSFSPSGGETQYF
TRBV9,.,TRBJ2-1,TRBD2,TGTGCCAGCAGCGTAGGGGCTAGCGGGTTTTACTGGGATGAGCAGTTCTTC,CASSVGASGFYWDEQFF
TRBV5-4,.,TRBJ1-6,.,TGTGCCAGCAGCTCGTACAGGGCAGGGAACTCCTATAATTCACCCCTCCACTTT,CASSSYRAGNSYNSPLHF
TRBV7-2,.,TRBJ2-1,.,TGTGCCAGCAGCTTAGCCCCCCTGAGGTCCTACAATGAGCAGTTCTTC,CASSLAPLRSYNEQFF
TRBV6-1,.,TRBJ2-2,.,TGTGCCAGCAGTGAAGCGCGCTCGGAGGCCGGGGAGCTGTTTTTT,CASSEARSEAGELFF
TRBV28,.,TRBJ1-1,TRBD1,TGTGCCAGCACCTTTTTACAGGGGGGAATTGATGAAGCTTTCTTT,CASTFLQGGIDEAFF
TRBV20-1,few,TRBJ2-7,TRBD1,TGCAGTGCTAGTCTGACAGGGACCTACGAGCAGTACTTC,CSASLTGTYEQYF
TRBV10-2,.,TRBJ2-3,TRBD2,TGCGCCAGCAGTGCTAGCGGGGGGCGGCTTACGCAGTATTTT,CASSASGGRLTQYF
TRBV6-1,.,TRBJ1-4,TRBD1,TGTGCCAGCAGTGGACATTCGGGGACAGGGACGGAAAAACTGTTTTTT,CASSGHSGTGTEKLFF
TRBV6-6,few,TRBJ1-3,TRBD1,TGTGCCACCGGGACAGTTATTGGAAACACCATATATTTT,CATGTVIGNTIYF
TRBV6-4,few,TRBJ2-3,TRBD1,TGTGCCAGCGCGATCCAACAGGGGTCTAGCACAGATACGCAGTATTTT,CASAIQQGSSTDTQYF
TRBV9,.,TRBJ2-3,.,TGTGCCAGCAGCCCCAGGTTAGAGCCGCATACGCAGTATTTT,CASSPRLEPHTQYF
TRBV28,.,TRBJ1-1,.,TGTGCCAGCAGTTTTGGCGGATCTTTGGCCGAAGCTTTCTTT,CASSFGGSLAEAFF
TRBV19,.,TRBJ1-5,TRBD1,TGTGCCAGTAGTATAGTAGGTCAGGGGGCGGTTCAGCCCCAGCATTTT,CASSIVGQGAVQPQHF
TRBV11-3,.,TRBJ2-7,.,TGTGCCAGCAGCTCGCGAGGCGGGGACGAGCAGTACTTC,CASSSRGGDEQYF
TRBV7-9,.,TRBJ1-4,.,TGTGCCAGCAGCTTATCCCCCGGAAAACTGTTTTTT,CASSLSPGKLFF
TRBV5-6,.,TRBJ1-5,.,TGTGCCAGCAGCTTGTTGGGCCAGGGAGGTCAGCCCCAGCATTTT,CASSLLGQGGQPQHF
TRBV5-1,.,TRBJ1-5,TRBD1,TGCGCCAGCAGCCCCGGGACAGCGAATCAGCCCCAGCATTTT,CASSPGTANQPQHF